The 16 T cell receptor beta chains below all came from one sample that was sequenced in a study of T cell responses to AZD1222 COVID-19 vaccine listed by TCRdb under 2021. The library came from the immunoSEQ multiplex PCR assay. As stored in TCRdb, this immuneACCESS dataset retains in-frame rearrangements with V and J assigned. A fraction of the clones does not appear; measured against another copy, unresolved V genes explain less than half of the discrepancy, and the remainder lacks a known reason. In this sample the table shows approximately 120,000 clones, 89% of which occur a single time. Over 9% of the sample lies in the top ten. The intended sense of this specimen's time point label: about 28 days (+/-7) after the second vaccine dose. Specimen: peripheral blood, collected 28 days after the second AZD1222 dose. Receptor source: an adult who received the AZD1222 COVID-19 vaccine.

This chain connects TRBV5-5 to TRBJ2-3; D may be TRBD1 or TRBD2 (5 bases each). The CDR3 runs 14 residues. CDR1 is SGHKS and CDR2 is YYEKEE in the germline V gene (reference sequence). Trimming pared 6 bases from V and 0 bases from J, leaving 11 bases between. The CDR3 DNA is TGTGCCAGCACGAGGGGATCTAGCACAGATACGCAGTATTTT. Amino acid sequence: CASTRGSSTDTQYF.

This clone was detected only once. V usage is TRBV6-2 or TRBV6-3 and J usage is TRBJ2-1; D is possibly TRBD1 (7 bases). The CDR3 loop spans 13 amino acids. Trimming pared 7 bases from V and 7 bases from J, leaving 14 bases between. CDR1 is MNHEY, CDR2 SVGEGT, per germline. CDR3 sequence reads: CASNPGGGNEQFF. In DNA form, the CDR3 reads TGTGCCAGCAACCCAGGGGGAGGAAATGAGCAGTTCTTC.

This clone was detected only once. The rearrangement links TRBV20-1 to TRBJ2-7, with a tentative D call TRBD2 (5 bases). The CDR3 spans 11 residues. V was trimmed by 6 bases and J by 6 bases, leaving 12 bases between them. Germline CDR1 reads DFQATT; CDR2 reads SNEGSKA (reference sequence). The CDR3 coding sequence is TGCAGTGCCTACCGGGCGGGCGAGCAGTACTTC. As protein: CSAYRAGEQYF.

The genes are TRBV19 and TRBJ1-1, with D unclear. Germline CDR1 LNHDA, CDR2 SQIVND (reference sequence). The CDR3 is 13 residues long. Between the trimmed V and J ends, which lost 9 bases and 5 bases, there was a span of 16 bases. The DNA for the CDR3 is TGTGCCAGCCAGTCGATAGAGAAGACTGAAGCTTTCTTT. This gives the protein CASQSIEKTEAFF.

CDR3 sequence reads: CASRASGNEQFF. CDR3 sequence (DNA): TGTGCCAGCAGAGCTAGCGGCAATGAGCAGTTCTTC. The genes are TRBV5-4 and TRBJ2-1, with 7 positions matching TRBD2. The CDR3 sequence is 12 residues long. Germline CDR1 is SGHNT and CDR2 is YYREEE (reference sequence). V lost 5 bases and J lost 6; bases outside the gene matches: 2.

V gene TRBV18 combines with J gene TRBJ2-7; TRBD1 matches at 12 bases. V lost 3 bases and J lost 5; bases outside the gene matches: 2. Per the germline V gene, CDR1 is KGHSH and CDR2 is LQKENI. This CDR3 comprises 14 residues. The CDR3 is CASSPGTGGDEQYF. In DNA, the CDR3 is TGTGCCAGCTCACCCGGGACAGGGGGCGACGAGCAGTACTTC.

This sequence joins TRBV27 and TRBJ2-5; TRBD2 matches 15 bases. Trimming took 6 bases from V and 5 from J; bases not matched to a gene: 7. Germline assignment: CDR1 MNHEY and CDR2 SMNVEV (reference sequence). The CDR3 length is 16 residues. The CDR3 DNA reads as TGTGCCAGCAGAATTTCCGGGACTAGCGGGGGGGAGACCCAGTACTTC. It yields the protein CASRISGTSGGETQYF.

This rearrangement joins TRBV11-2 to TRBJ2-7, with 13 bases fitting TRBD2. The CDR3 loop spans 17 amino acids. V lost 1 base, J lost 2 bases, and 5 bases stayed unmatched. The germline V gene has CDR1 SGHAT and CDR2 FQNNGV. In DNA, the CDR3 is TGTGCCAGCAGCTTAGCCCGGACTAGCGGGAGCGCCTACGAGCAGTACTTC. This sequence encodes CASSLARTSGSAYEQYF.

This clone was detected only once. This CDR3 reads CASSYSDRVHGYTF. The CDR3 region has the DNA TGTGCCAGCAGTTACTCGGACAGGGTTCATGGCTACACCTTC. The chain joins TRBV6-2 or TRBV6-3 to TRBJ1-2; 8 nucleotides line up with TRBD1. The junction had 3 bases not matched to a gene; V was cut back by 0 bases and J by 6 bases. This CDR3 has 14 amino acids. Germline CDR1 reads MNHEY; CDR2 reads SVGEGT.

The CDR3 spells CASSQNPPDSGANVLTF. The CDR3 DNA reads as TGCGCCAGCAGCCAAAACCCTCCTGACTCTGGGGCCAACGTCCTGACTTTC. The chain employs TRBV5-1 and TRBJ2-6, with no clear D. Germline CDR1 reads SGHRS; CDR2 reads YFSETQ. V lost 4 bases and J 0 bases, leaving 14 bases between the germline ends. This CDR3 contains 17 residues.

The chain recombines TRBV6-5 with TRBJ1-1; a weak D match, TRBD1 (5 bases). Germline assignment: CDR1 MNHEY and CDR2 SVGAGI. This CDR3 has 13 residues. V lost 2 bases, J lost 6 bases, and 10 bases lay in between. In DNA form, the CDR3 reads TGTGCCAGCAGTTACCGGGGGAGGGCTGAAGCTTTCTTT. It encodes CASSYRGRAEAFF.

The chain employs TRBV5-4 and TRBJ2-1, with D possibly called TRBD1 or TRBD2 (5 bases each). CDR3 length equals 15 residues. Germline lookup yields CDR1 SGHNT and CDR2 YYREEE (reference sequence). Trimming removed 0 bases from V and 3 bases from J, with 10 bases in between. The CDR3 region is CASSLGVGDYNEQFF. The CDR3 nucleotides are TGTGCCAGCAGCTTGGGAGTGGGGGACTACAATGAGCAGTTCTTC. Together with reference TRBV5-4 and TRBJ2-1, the CDR3 gives the full variable domain: ETGVTQSPTHLIKTRGQQVTLRCSSQSGHNTVSWYQQALGQGPQFIFQYYREEENGRGNFPPRFSGLQFPNYSSELNVNALELDDSALYLCASSLGVGDYNEQFFGPGTRLTVL.

V and J are TRBV3-1 (or the pseudogene TRBV3-2) and TRBJ2-1; 14 nucleotides align to TRBD2. V shed 4 bases and J 9 bases; nucleotides not matched to a gene: 2. The V gene's germline CDR1 is LGHDT and CDR2 YNNKEL (reference sequence). The CDR3 consists of 14 residues. In nucleotides, the CDR3 is TGTGCCAGCAGCCGGACTAGCGGGGGGACTGAGCAGTTCTTC. Translating it yields CASSRTSGGTEQFF.

The chain combines TRBV6-2 or TRBV6-3 with TRBJ2-7; 10 positions match TRBD2. The length of the CDR3 is 14 residues. V was clipped by 6 bases and J by 3 bases; unmatched bases: 5. Germline CDR1 and CDR2: MNHEY and SVGEGT. As DNA, the CDR3 is TGTGCCAGCAGCACCGGGACTAGCGTCTACGAGCAGTACTTC. This translates into CASSTGTSVYEQYF.

The rearrangement joins TRBV10-3 to TRBJ2-5, with D perhaps TRBD2 (7 bases). The CDR3 spans 16 residues. V was cut by 8 bases and J by 4 bases, with 23 bases left in between. Germline V gene data show CDR1 as ENHRY and CDR2 as SYGVKD. CDR3 sequence (DNA): TGTGCCATCGGAGGGGGGGCACGCCTGACCCCAGAGACCCAGTACTTC. Translating gives CAIGGGARLTPETQYF.

J is TRBJ1-6 and V is TRBV6-2 or TRBV6-3, with D possibly matching TRBD1 (5 bases). Germline V CDR1 and CDR2: MNHEY, SVGEGT. The CDR3 loop spans 16 amino acids. The V gene lost 5 bases and the J gene lost 9 bases, with 20 bases spanning the gap. The CDR3 region has the DNA TGTGCCAGCAGTCCAGTATTGGGGGGGGTCAGTTCACCCCTCCACTTT. Translation gives CASSPVLGGVSSPLHF.